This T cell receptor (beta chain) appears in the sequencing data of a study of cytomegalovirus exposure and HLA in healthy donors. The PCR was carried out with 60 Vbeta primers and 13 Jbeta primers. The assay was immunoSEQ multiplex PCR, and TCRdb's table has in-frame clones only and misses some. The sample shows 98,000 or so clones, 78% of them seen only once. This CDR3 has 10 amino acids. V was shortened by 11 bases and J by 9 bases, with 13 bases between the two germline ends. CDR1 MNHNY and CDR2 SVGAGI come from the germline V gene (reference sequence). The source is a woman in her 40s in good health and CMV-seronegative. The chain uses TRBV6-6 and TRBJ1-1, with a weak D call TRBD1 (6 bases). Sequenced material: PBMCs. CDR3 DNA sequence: TGTGCCTCGGGTACAGGGAAAGCTTTCTTT. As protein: CASGTGKAFF.